This is a list of T cell receptor beta chains from one sample in a study of blood T cell repertoires in COVID-19. Assay: immunoSEQ multiplex PCR; the TCRdb copy retains only in-frame clones and omits some. The sample holds some 270,000 clones, around 86% seen once. The sample taken for sequencing was peripheral blood. These receptors originate from a man aged 40-49 years with active or convalescent COVID-19. The CDR3 runs from the conserved cysteine through the conserved F or W. The D gene is left open where the match is weak. Not every row has a clone size; where given, it reads once, few, many or a size class.

J gene: TRBJ2-5
V gene: TRBV29-1
clone size: -
D gene: -
CDR3 DNA: TGCAGCGTTGTAAGCCATGGGACAAAGGTTTGGCAAGAGACCCAGTACTTC
CDR3 protein: CSVVSHGTKVWQETQYF

J gene: TRBJ1-4
V gene: TRBV25-1
clone size: -
D gene: -
CDR3 DNA: TGTGCCAGCACAACCGGCCAGGCGCTTAATGAAAAACTGTTTTTT
CDR3 protein: CASTTGQALNEKLFF

J gene: TRBJ2-3
V gene: TRBV18
clone size: -
D gene: -
CDR3 DNA: TGTGCCAGCTCCCCTTCAAGCGGCACAGATACGCAGTATTTT
CDR3 protein: CASSPSSGTDTQYF

J gene: TRBJ1-1
V gene: TRBV3-1/TRBV3-2
clone size: -
D gene: -
CDR3 DNA: TGTGCCAGCAGCCAAGCAGTGTACACTGAAGCTTTCTTT
CDR3 protein: CASSQAVYTEAFF

J gene: TRBJ1-6
V gene: TRBV6-1
clone size: -
D gene: TRBD1
CDR3 DNA: TGTGCCAGCAGTGAATCAAGGACAGGGCTTCATTATAATTCACCCCTCCACTTT
CDR3 protein: CASSESRTGLHYNSPLHF

J gene: TRBJ2-2
V gene: TRBV24-1
clone size: few
D gene: TRBD2
CDR3 DNA: TGTGCCACCAGTCGGGGAGGGACCGGGGAGCTGTTTTTT
CDR3 protein: CATSRGGTGELFF

J gene: TRBJ1-1
V gene: TRBV11-2
clone size: -
D gene: -
CDR3 DNA: TGTGCCAGCAGCTTAGCGGCAGGAGGTGCTGAAGCTTTCTTT
CDR3 protein: CASSLAAGGAEAFF

J gene: TRBJ1-2
V gene: TRBV15
clone size: -
D gene: -
CDR3 DNA: TGTGCCACCAGCAGAGATAAGGAGAAGGGGCGTTATGGCTACACCTTC
CDR3 protein: CATSRDKEKGRYGYTF

J gene: TRBJ1-1
V gene: TRBV10-1
clone size: -
D gene: -
CDR3 DNA: TGCGCCAGCAGTGAACAGCCGCCCCCGAACACTGAAGCTTTCTTT
CDR3 protein: CASSEQPPPNTEAFF

J gene: TRBJ2-1
V gene: TRBV3-1/TRBV3-2
clone size: -
D gene: TRBD2
CDR3 DNA: TGTGCCAGCAGCCGCCCACTAGCGGAGAATCGCAATGAGCAGTTCTTC
CDR3 protein: CASSRPLAENRNEQFF

J gene: TRBJ1-5
V gene: TRBV19
clone size: once
D gene: TRBD1
CDR3 DNA: TGTGCCAGTAGTACAATCCAGGGGGCGAGCGGCAATCAGCCCCAGCATTTT
CDR3 protein: CASSTIQGASGNQPQHF

J gene: TRBJ2-1
V gene: TRBV28
clone size: -
D gene: TRBD2
CDR3 DNA: TGTGCCAGCAGCCCCCCACGGACTAGCGGGAGATTTGAGCAGTTCTTC
CDR3 protein: CASSPPRTSGRFEQFF

J gene: TRBJ2-5
V gene: TRBV5-4
clone size: -
D gene: -
CDR3 DNA: TGTGCCAGCAGCAGCAGGGTAGCGGTAGACCAAGAGACCCAGTACTTC
CDR3 protein: CASSSRVAVDQETQYF

J gene: TRBJ2-2
V gene: TRBV5-4
clone size: -
D gene: TRBD1
CDR3 DNA: TGTGCCAGCAGCCACTTGACAGGGACGAACACCGGGGAGCTGTTTTTT
CDR3 protein: CASSHLTGTNTGELFF

J gene: TRBJ2-1
V gene: TRBV5-6
clone size: once
D gene: -
CDR3 DNA: TGTGCCAGCAGCTTGGCGAGGGCGGATGAGCAGTTCTTC
CDR3 protein: CASSLARADEQFF

J gene: TRBJ2-2
V gene: TRBV5-8
clone size: -
D gene: -
CDR3 DNA: TGTGCCAGCAGCTTGGGGCAGGGAAACACCGGGGAGCTGTTTTTT
CDR3 protein: CASSLGQGNTGELFF

J gene: TRBJ1-6
V gene: TRBV30
clone size: -
D gene: -
CDR3 DNA: TGTGCCTGGAGTGTTGGTCTAAATTCACCCCTCCACTTT
CDR3 protein: CAWSVGLNSPLHF

J gene: TRBJ2-5
V gene: TRBV2
clone size: -
D gene: TRBD1
CDR3 DNA: TGTGCCAGCAGCCGGGACAGGGGGAAAGAGACCCAGTACTTC
CDR3 protein: CASSRDRGKETQYF

J gene: TRBJ2-5
V gene: TRBV30
clone size: -
D gene: -
CDR3 DNA: TGTGCCTGGAGCTCAGCCGGGAGCCATTACTTC
CDR3 protein: CAWSSAGSHYF

J gene: TRBJ1-1
V gene: TRBV2
clone size: -
D gene: -
CDR3 DNA: TGTGCCAGCACCCCGGGGGGTGAAGCTTTCTTT
CDR3 protein: CASTPGGEAFF

J gene: TRBJ1-2
V gene: TRBV24-1
clone size: -
D gene: -
CDR3 DNA: TGTGCCACCAGTGGTCCCACACCCCAGGGGTACTATGGCTACACCTTC
CDR3 protein: CATSGPTPQGYYGYTF

J gene: TRBJ2-2
V gene: TRBV18
clone size: -
D gene: -
CDR3 DNA: TGTGCCAGCTCACCATTAGCCGCGAACACCGGGGAGCTGTTTTTT
CDR3 protein: CASSPLAANTGELFF

J gene: TRBJ2-3
V gene: TRBV4-2
clone size: -
D gene: -
CDR3 DNA: TGTGCCAGCAGCCAAGACTCCGCGGCAGATACGCAGTATTTT
CDR3 protein: CASSQDSAADTQYF

J gene: TRBJ2-1
V gene: TRBV11-2
clone size: -
D gene: -
CDR3 DNA: TGTGCCAGCAGCCCCGGGACACGGTACAATGAGCAGTTCTTC
CDR3 protein: CASSPGTRYNEQFF

J gene: TRBJ2-2
V gene: TRBV3-1/TRBV3-2
clone size: once
D gene: TRBD1
CDR3 DNA: TGTGCCAGCAGCGGGACAGGCAGGGAGCTGTTTTTT
CDR3 protein: CASSGTGRELFF

J gene: TRBJ2-1
V gene: TRBV7-2
clone size: once
D gene: TRBD2
CDR3 DNA: TGTGCCAGCAGCTTTCTTAGTCATCCTAGCGGGACCGAGGACAATGAGCAGTTCTTC
CDR3 protein: CASSFLSHPSGTEDNEQFF